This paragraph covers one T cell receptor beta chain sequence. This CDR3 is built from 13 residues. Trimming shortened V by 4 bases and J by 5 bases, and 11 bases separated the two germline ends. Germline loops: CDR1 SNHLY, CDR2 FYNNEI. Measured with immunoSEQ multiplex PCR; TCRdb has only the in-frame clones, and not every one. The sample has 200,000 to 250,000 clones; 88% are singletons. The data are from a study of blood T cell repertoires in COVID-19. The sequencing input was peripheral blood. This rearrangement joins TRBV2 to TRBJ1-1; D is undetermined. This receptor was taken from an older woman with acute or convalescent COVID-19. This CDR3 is CASSAGGRTEAFF. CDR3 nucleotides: TGTGCCAGCAGTGCCGGAGGGAGAACTGAAGCTTTCTTT. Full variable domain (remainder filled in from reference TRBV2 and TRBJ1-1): EPEVTQTPSHQVTQMGQEVILRCVPISNHLYFYWYRQILGQKVEFLVSFYNNEISEKSEIFDDQFSVERPDGSNFTLKIRSTKLEDSAMYFCASSAGGRTEAFFGQGTRLTVV.